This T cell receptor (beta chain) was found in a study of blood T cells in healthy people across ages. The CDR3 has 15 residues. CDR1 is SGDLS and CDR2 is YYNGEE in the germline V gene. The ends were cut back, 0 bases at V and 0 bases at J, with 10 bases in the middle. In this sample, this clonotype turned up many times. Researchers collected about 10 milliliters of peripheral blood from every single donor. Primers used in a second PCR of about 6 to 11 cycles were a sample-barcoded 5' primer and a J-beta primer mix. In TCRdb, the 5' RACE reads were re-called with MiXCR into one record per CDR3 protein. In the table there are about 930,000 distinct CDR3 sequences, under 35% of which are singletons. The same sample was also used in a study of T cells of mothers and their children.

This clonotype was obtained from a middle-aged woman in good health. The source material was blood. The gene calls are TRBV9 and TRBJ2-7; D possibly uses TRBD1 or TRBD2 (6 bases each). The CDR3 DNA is TGTGCCAGCAGCGTAGATGGGGGGCGCTCCTACGAGCAGTACTTC. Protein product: CASSVDGGRSYEQYF.